The 28 T cell receptor beta chains below were found in one sample sequenced in a study of cytomegalovirus exposure and HLA in healthy donors (dated by TCRdb to about 2017). Library method: the immunoSEQ multiplex PCR assay. For the multiplex PCR, a mixture combining 60 forward primers for TCR Vbeta segments and 13 reverse primers for TCR Jbeta segments was used. Entries here come from immuneACCESS through TCRdb and include only in-frame sequences with V and J called. Some clones fail to appear in such tables; in the studies checked, an unresolved V gene covers under half of the shortfall, and the cause of the remainder is unknown. Recorded for this sample are more than 95,000 clones; approximately 70% of them occurred a single time. The ten most abundant clones make up less than 9.5% of the sample. Sequenced input: PBMCs. The origin of the receptors is a woman in her thirties or forties in good health and CMV-seropositive.

CDR3 loop: CASSSGQASYEQYF. The CDR3 bases are TGTGCCAGCAGCTCAGGACAGGCGAGCTACGAGCAGTACTTC. This chain links TRBV7-2 with TRBJ2-5; 7 bases align to TRBD1. The J call may not be correct, given that the DNA end is closer to TRBJ2-7. Per the germline V gene, CDR1 is SGHTA and CDR2 is FQGNSA. This CDR3 is built from 14 residues.

The chain is built from TRBV11-2 and TRBJ2-5; D is uncertain. CDR3 length: 13 residues. The V end was cut by 5 bases, the J end by 4 bases, with 11 bases between. Looked up from germline, CDR1 is SGHAT and CDR2 is FQNNGV. The CDR3 sequence is CASSLQWRETQYF. The DNA of the CDR3 is TGTGCCAGCAGCCTTCAGTGGAGAGAGACCCAGTACTTC.

This chain joins TRBV29-1 and TRBJ1-1; TRBD1 agrees at 10 bases. The V gene end was trimmed by 5 bases and the J gene end by 8 bases; junction bases not matched to a gene: 11. The germline V gene encodes CDR1 SQVTM and CDR2 ANQGSEA. The CDR3 has 14 amino acids. The CDR3 reads CSVRPGQGRDEAFF. The CDR3 nucleotides are TGCAGCGTTAGACCGGGACAGGGGAGGGACGAAGCTTTCTTT.

The genes are TRBV2 and TRBJ2-7; weak D call: TRBD1 (6 bases). Trimming removed 8 bases at V and 5 bases at J, with 13 bases between. The V gene's germline CDR1 is SNHLY and CDR2 FYNNEI. The CDR3 covers 12 residues. The CDR3 spells CASDRMKHEQYF. CDR3 in DNA: TGTGCCAGCGACAGGATGAAGCACGAGCAGTACTTC.

In this sample, this clone turned up a few times. The chain links TRBV15 to TRBJ2-7; tentatively, D is TRBD2 (5 bases). Germline loops: CDR1 LNHNV, CDR2 YYDKDF (reference sequence). The V gene lost 5 bases and the J gene lost 3 bases, with 14 bases spanning the gap. The CDR3 covers 14 residues. The CDR3 coding sequence is TGTGCCACCAGCCGAGTCGTTGAGGGCTACGAGCAGTACTTC. Translation gives CATSRVVEGYEQYF.

The chain joins TRBV6-1 to TRBJ1-5, with D tentatively TRBD1 (6 bases). V lost 1 base to trimming and J lost 6 bases, with 10 bases between them. The germline V gene encodes CDR1 MNHNS and CDR2 SASEGT. The CDR3 consists of 14 residues. CDR3: CASSEEMGAQPQHF. The CDR3 DNA is TGTGCCAGCAGTGAAGAAATGGGGGCTCAGCCCCAGCATTTT.

There are a few counts of this clone. The V call is TRBV5-6, the J call TRBJ2-4, with 10 bases matching TRBD2. Per germline, CDR1 SGHDT and CDR2 YYEEEE. This CDR3 is built from 18 residues. The V and J ends lost 6 bases and 2 bases, in that order; junction bases with no gene match: 14. This CDR3 is CASNQPEREGATKNIQYF. Here the CDR3 DNA reads TGTGCCAGCAACCAACCGGAGCGGGAGGGGGCGACCAAAAACATTCAGTACTTC.

This chain joins TRBV29-1 and TRBJ2-3; D is undetermined. The germline CDR1 and CDR2 sequences are SQVTM and ANQGSEA. The CDR3 consists of 16 residues. V gave up 3 bases and J gave up 5 bases, with 21 bases separating them. The CDR3 reads CSVDPQSRSIRDTQYF. CDR3 DNA: TGCAGCGTTGACCCTCAGTCGAGGTCCATCCGAGATACGCAGTATTTT.

This chain uses TRBV28 with TRBJ1-1; D possibly corresponds to TRBD1 (5 bases). From germline, CDR1 is MDHEN and CDR2 SYDVKM. This CDR3 has 13 amino acids. V lost 5 bases, J lost 0 bases, and 7 bases lay in between. In DNA, the CDR3 is TGTGCCAGCAGTCCGACAGTGAACACTGAAGCTTTCTTT. This codes for CASSPTVNTEAFF. The full variable domain, with the rest looked up from reference TRBV28 and TRBJ1-1, is DVKVTQSSRYLVKRTGEKVFLECVQDMDHENMFWYRQDPGLGLRLIYFSYDVKMKEKGDIPEGYSVSREKKERFSLILESASTNQTSMYLCASSPTVNTEAFFGQGTRLTVV.

The rearrangement joins TRBV6-5 to TRBJ2-5; D perhaps matches TRBD2 (5 bases). The J call may be in error: the DNA end matches TRBJ2-7 better. Germline values: CDR1 MNHEY, CDR2 SVGAGI. This CDR3 has 14 residues. CDR3 coding DNA: TGTGCCAGCAGTAGACGGACTGAACGTTACGAGCAGTACTTC. Protein sequence: CASSRRTERYEQYF.

This chain connects TRBV5-5 to TRBJ2-3; possible D gene TRBD2, 5 bases. The CDR3 spans 16 residues. The V end was cut by 4 bases, the J end by 2 bases, with 17 bases between. CDR1 SGHKS and CDR2 YYEKEE come from the germline V gene (reference sequence). CDR3 sequence reads: CASSPQRSGHTDTQYF. The CDR3 bases are TGTGCCAGCAGCCCCCAGCGGTCGGGCCACACAGATACGCAGTATTTT.

The chain combines TRBV27 with TRBJ2-7, with a possible D match to TRBD2 (5 bases). Trimming took off 8 bases at V and 5 bases at J, with 22 bases between the two ends. Per the germline V gene, CDR1 is MNHEY and CDR2 is SMNVEV (reference sequence). The CDR3 totals 15 residues. In DNA form, the CDR3 reads TGTGCCAGCGGGGTAACTAGTTTCGCTCCCGACGAGCAGTACTTC. Amino acids: CASGVTSFAPDEQYF.

This rearrangement joins TRBV9 to TRBJ2-7, with TRBD2 matching over 8 bases. Trimming at V came to 4 bases and at J to 6 bases, leaving 3 bases not matched to a gene. This CDR3 region has 12 residues. Germline-derived CDR1 and CDR2 are SGDLS and YYNGEE. The CDR3 is CASSPGGVEQYF. As DNA, the CDR3 is TGTGCCAGCAGCCCCGGGGGGGTCGAGCAGTACTTC. Full variable domain (remainder filled in from reference TRBV9 and TRBJ2-7): DSGVTQTPKHLITATGQRVTLRCSPRSGDLSVYWYQQSLDQGLQFLIQYYNGEERAKGNILERFSAQQFPDLHSELNLSSLELGDSALYFCASSPGGVEQYFGPGTRLTVT.

This clone was recorded once. The chain employs TRBV29-1 and TRBJ2-5, with unresolved D. V was shortened by 3 bases and J by 4 bases, with 6 bases between the two germline ends. The CDR3 covers 11 residues. Germline-derived CDR1 and CDR2 are SQVTM and ANQGSEA. The CDR3: CSVDISETQYF. As DNA, the CDR3 is TGCAGCGTTGATATATCAGAGACCCAGTACTTC.

In DNA, the CDR3 is TGCGCCAGCGGGGGGACAGTTCAAGAGACCCAGTACTTC. Residues: CASGGTVQETQYF. V gene TRBV5-1 combines with J gene TRBJ2-5; TRBD1 is a possible D gene (7 bases). CDR3 length: 13 residues. V lost 7 bases and J 2 bases, leaving 12 bases between the germline ends. Germline V lookup: CDR1 SGHRS, CDR2 YFSETQ.

The CDR3 loop reads CASSPGQGGKTQYF. The CDR3 bases are TGTGCCAGCAGCCCCGGACAGGGCGGGAAGACCCAGTACTTC. V and J are TRBV5-4 and TRBJ2-5; 8 bases fit TRBD1. J gave up 6 bases and V 4 bases, and 8 bases lay outside the gene matches. The length of the CDR3 is 14 residues. Germline V CDR1 and CDR2: SGHNT, YYREEE (reference sequence).

V is TRBV4-2 and J is TRBJ1-3; D is unresolved. V gave up 0 bases and J gave up 3 bases, with 18 bases separating them. This CDR3 has 18 amino acids. Germline V gene data show CDR1 as LGHNA and CDR2 as YNFKEQ. The CDR3 reads CASSQEFSHPGGGNTIYF. The CDR3 coding sequence is TGTGCCAGCAGCCAAGAATTTTCACACCCCGGAGGTGGAAACACCATATATTTT.

This clone was counted only a few times. CDR3 sequence reads: CATRDRVGTEAFF. CDR3 DNA: TGTGCCACCCGAGACAGGGTCGGCACTGAAGCTTTCTTT. The gene calls are TRBV19 and TRBJ1-1, with 7 nucleotides matching TRBD1. The V gene end was trimmed by 10 bases and the J gene end by 4 bases; junction bases not matched to a gene: 9. In germline, CDR1 is LNHDA, CDR2 SQIVND (reference sequence). This CDR3 is 13 amino acids long.

The chain carries TRBV2 and TRBJ1-5; D remains unclear. Germline loops: CDR1 SNHLY, CDR2 FYNNEI. The V end lost 1 base, the J end lost 2 bases, and 15 bases lay between the germline ends. The CDR3 contains 17 residues. CDR3 in DNA: TGTGCCAGCAGTGAAGAGACAAGTGGCTGGGGCAATCAGCCCCAGCATTTT. This sequence encodes CASSEETSGWGNQPQHF.

The chain employs TRBV11-2 and TRBJ2-1; 13 nucleotides line up with TRBD2. This CDR3 contains 13 residues. Germline assignment: CDR1 SGHAT and CDR2 FQNNGV. The V and J ends lost 8 bases and 10 bases, in that order; junction bases with no gene match: 5. This chain's CDR3 is CASGLAGADEQFF. The CDR3 nucleotides are TGTGCCAGCGGACTAGCGGGAGCGGACGAGCAGTTCTTC.

The chain employs TRBV7-8 and TRBJ2-7; 8 bases agree with TRBD1. The CDR3 is 13 amino acids. The V gene's germline CDR1 is SGHVS and CDR2 FQNEAQ. With V trimmed by 5 bases and J by 5 bases, 5 bases remained unmatched. In nucleotides, the CDR3 is TGTGCCAGCAGCGCGACAGGGGTCCACGAGCAGTACTTC. Translation: CASSATGVHEQYF.

This chain joins TRBV6-5 and TRBJ2-7; 7 bases are shared with TRBD2. The V gene's germline CDR1 is MNHEY and CDR2 SVGAGI. J gave up 2 bases and V 7 bases, and 11 bases lay outside the gene matches. The CDR3 loop spans 15 amino acids. CDR3 DNA: TGTGCCAGCACCGAGCGGGAAACCAACCCCTACGAGCAGTACTTC. Translating it yields CASTERETNPYEQYF.

A few counts support this clone. The gene calls are TRBV6-5 and TRBJ1-1; 7 bases agree with TRBD1. Germline V lookup: CDR1 MNHEY, CDR2 SVGAGI. V lost 5 bases and J lost 2; bases outside the gene matches: 5. The CDR3 consists of 14 residues. The CDR3 sequence is CASSLRGRNTEAFF. The CDR3 nucleotides are TGTGCCAGCAGTCTCAGGGGGAGAAACACTGAAGCTTTCTTT.

The genes are TRBV27 and TRBJ1-2; TRBD1 is a possible D gene (5 bases). Trimming cost V 5 bases and J 4 bases, with 17 bases left between them. The V gene's germline CDR1 is MNHEY and CDR2 SMNVEV (reference sequence). This CDR3 region has 15 residues. The CDR3 bases are TGTGCCAGCAGTCCCGGGACTGAGCTTCTCTATGGCTACACCTTC. Protein product: CASSPGTELLYGYTF.

This clone occurred a few times. The V call is TRBV5-6, the J call TRBJ2-1; D unclear. V was pared by 5 bases and J by 4 bases, with 22 bases between. CDR1 is SGHDT and CDR2 is YYEEEE in the germline V gene. The CDR3 consists of 17 residues. The CDR3 loop reads CASRRPGSPVAYNEQFF. The CDR3 nucleotides read TGTGCCAGCAGGCGTCCGGGTTCCCCGGTAGCTTACAATGAGCAGTTCTTC.

This chain uses TRBV4-2 with TRBJ1-1; TRBD1 is a possible D gene (6 bases). The CDR3 spans 14 residues. Germline V gives CDR1 LGHNA, CDR2 YNFKEQ. Trimming left V 1 base short and J 0 bases short, with 6 bases between. As DNA, the CDR3 is TGTGCCAGCAGCCAAGGGACAGTGAACACTGAAGCTTTCTTT. Amino acids: CASSQGTVNTEAFF.

The chain couples TRBV7-9 to TRBJ2-5, with a weak D call TRBD2 (6 bases). The CDR3 totals 15 residues. Between the trimmed V and J ends, which lost 5 bases and 4 bases, there was a span of 17 bases. CDR1 and CDR2 (germline): SEHNR, FQNEAQ (reference sequence). In DNA form, the CDR3 reads TGTGCCAGCAGCGCGCCGGGACTGCCGGGAGAGACCCAGTACTTC. It specifies CASSAPGLPGETQYF.

This clone occurred a few times. The chain links TRBV18 to TRBJ2-1; 7 nucleotides line up with TRBD1. Germline V gene data show CDR1 as KGHSH and CDR2 as LQKENI. The CDR3 is made up of 13 amino acids. J gave up 9 bases and V 6 bases, and 8 bases lay outside the gene matches. DNA of the CDR3: TGTGCCAGCTCGCCTAATAGGGACAGTGAGCAGTTCTTC. Encoded protein: CASSPNRDSEQFF.